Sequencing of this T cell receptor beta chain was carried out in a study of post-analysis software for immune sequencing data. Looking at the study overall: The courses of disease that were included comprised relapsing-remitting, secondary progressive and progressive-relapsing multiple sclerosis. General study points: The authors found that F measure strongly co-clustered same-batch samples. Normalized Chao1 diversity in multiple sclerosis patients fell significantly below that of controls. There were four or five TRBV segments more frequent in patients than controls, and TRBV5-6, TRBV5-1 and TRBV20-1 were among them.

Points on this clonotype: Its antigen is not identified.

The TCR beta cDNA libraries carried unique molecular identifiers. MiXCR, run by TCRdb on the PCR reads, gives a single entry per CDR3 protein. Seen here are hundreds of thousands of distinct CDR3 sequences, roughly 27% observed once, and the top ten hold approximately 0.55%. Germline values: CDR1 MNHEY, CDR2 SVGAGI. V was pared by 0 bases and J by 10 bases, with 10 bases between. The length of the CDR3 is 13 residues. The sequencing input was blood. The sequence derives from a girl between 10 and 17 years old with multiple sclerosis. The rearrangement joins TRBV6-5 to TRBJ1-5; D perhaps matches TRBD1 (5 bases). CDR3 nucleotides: TGTGCCAGCAGTTACTCCAGGGTTCAACCCCAGCATTTT. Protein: CASSYSRVQPQHF.